This T cell receptor beta chain was observed in a study of T cells expressing NK-cell markers. TCRdb reworked the 5' RACE reads into one entry per CDR3 protein, no DNA. This sample carries hundreds of thousands of distinct CDR3 sequences, with approximately 6.8% going to the ten biggest clones. The CDR3 length is 16 residues. The sample was blood T cells: a sorted CD56 or NKG2C T cell subset, CD4+ or CD8+ T cells, or bulk PBMC T cells (not recorded which). This clonotype was sampled from a woman between 18 and 69 years old in good health. J is TRBJ2-3 and V is TRBV12-3 or TRBV12-4; TCRdb returns TRBD2, unconfirmable since there is no DNA. CDR3 loop: CASSATPGTIIDTQYF.